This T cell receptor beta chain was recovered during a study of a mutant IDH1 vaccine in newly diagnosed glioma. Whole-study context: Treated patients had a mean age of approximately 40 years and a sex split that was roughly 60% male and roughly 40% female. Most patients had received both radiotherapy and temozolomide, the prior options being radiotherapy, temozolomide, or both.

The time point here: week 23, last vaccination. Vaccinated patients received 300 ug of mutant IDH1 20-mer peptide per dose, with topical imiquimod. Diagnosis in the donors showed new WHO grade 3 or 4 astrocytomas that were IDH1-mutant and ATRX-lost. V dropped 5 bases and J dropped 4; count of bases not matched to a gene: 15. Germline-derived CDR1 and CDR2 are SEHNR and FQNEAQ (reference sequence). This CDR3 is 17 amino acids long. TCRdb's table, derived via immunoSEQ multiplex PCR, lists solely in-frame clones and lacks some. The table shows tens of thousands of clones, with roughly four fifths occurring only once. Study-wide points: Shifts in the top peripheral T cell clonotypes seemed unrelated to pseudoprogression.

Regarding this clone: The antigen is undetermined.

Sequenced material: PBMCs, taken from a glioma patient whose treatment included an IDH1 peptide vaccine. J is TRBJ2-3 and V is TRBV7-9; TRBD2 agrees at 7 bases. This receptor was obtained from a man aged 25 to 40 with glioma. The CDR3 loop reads CASSLPQLGRVADTQYF. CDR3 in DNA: TGTGCCAGCAGCCTCCCGCAGTTAGGGAGGGTCGCAGATACGCAGTATTTT.